A selection of T cell receptor beta chains follows, all from one sample in a study of cytomegalovirus exposure and HLA in healthy donors. Repertoires were generated with immunoSEQ multiplex PCR, while TCRdb's copy carries only in-frame clones and drops some. The sample gives about 92,000 clones, around 77% of which show up once; approximately 7% is in the top ten. Sequencing input: PBMCs. The receptors come from a man over 45 in good health and CMV-seropositive. CDR3s include the opening cysteine and the closing phenylalanine or tryptophan. The order of the fields is V gene, CDR3 protein.

TRBV6-5 | CASSPLVLNSPLHF
TRBV29-1 | CSVTGHLNTEAFF
TRBV19 | CASSIYRGEDGYTF
TRBV5-1 | CASSGGTGREKLFF
TRBV11-2 | CASSSLDGGDGYTF
TRBV7-3 | CASSHGQGASEQYF
TRBV5-1 | CASSYVGGDTEAFF
TRBV6-1 | CASSEGRVDNSPLHF
TRBV5-1 | CASSFTLSAGGEQFF
TRBV25-1 | CASSEPRGTNAYGYTF
TRBV28 | CASSWGDIQYF
TRBV5-6 | CASSLAVESTDTQYF
TRBV10-3 | CAIRDREGEQYF
TRBV6-4 | CASRSRDRDLSNQPQHF
TRBV6-5 | CASRQGAGAEAFF
TRBV5-6 | CASSLWGGAELFF
TRBV6-5 | CASSPRRGNTGELFF
TRBV10-3 | CAISETGGLSDTQYF
TRBV7-6 | CASSASPGLAGEQYF
TRBV13 | CASSLDTGGSPYGYTF
TRBV9 | CASSPSVLGGGSYEQYF
TRBV5-8 | CASSLSGANVLTF
TRBV15 | CATSGGAGLDTQYF
TRBV5-1 | CASSWFSGGSGANALTF
TRBV2 | CASSEVGGETYGYTF
TRBV4-3 | CASSPPGGRNEQFF
TRBV6-5 | CASSYPGRVTGELFF
TRBV4-3 | CASSQDTGDGYGYTF
TRBV13 | CASSYRAEQYF
TRBV5-1 | CASSLAVAGGPLDEQFF
TRBV7-2 | CASSSSQAGRYTQYF
TRBV6-1 | CASSLGRFGYTF
TRBV7-9 | CASSPPPGGADSYEQYF
TRBV6-6 | CASSSGQGNGELFF
TRBV5-1 | CASSLSPGQGGSGTSREQYF
TRBV7-2 | CASSLRAEQYF
TRBV5-1 | CASSLVGEGREAFF
TRBV5-6 | CASSLSQGAKGYTF
TRBV11-2 | CASRAAGGAINEQFF
TRBV18 | CASSQTGGQPQNF
TRBV15 | CATSRATGISDGYTF
TRBV27 | CASSLSPTHAYRESGAPLHF
TRBV30 | CAWSPGNTEAFF
TRBV19 | CASSRGVGSDTQYF
TRBV4-3 | CASSQEFSNEKLFF
TRBV9 | CASSFTGNNQPQHF
TRBV18 | CASSLDDGGWDEQFF
TRBV30 | CAWSRPKQGGSRWELFF
TRBV7-9 | CAGRGGDGYTF
TRBV2 | CASSEPRAENYGYTF
TRBV27 | CASSGQGALSEQYF
TRBV28 | CASSSAGMGANEKLFF
TRBV15 | CATSRAGVYEQYF
TRBV11-3 | CASSAGQSSSYEQYF
TRBV5-4 | CASSLTGNPGYTF
TRBV9 | CASSRGQGAGTTYGEQYF
TRBV19 | CASRQQGDQGYTF
TRBV19 | CAGWGQNTEAFF